This T cell receptor beta chain was obtained from a study of cytomegalovirus exposure and HLA in healthy donors (TCRdb year 2017). For the wider study: In an earlier analysis of around 540 of the donors, 276 Gb of sequence data and 117 million unique TCR beta sequences from about 180 million T cells were reported. An early release that covered approximately 600 HLA-typed donors contained approximately 290 gigabases of sequencing data and some 87 million unique TCR sequences. The genetic ancestry cluster associated with self-reported Caucasian donors included about 84% of the roughly 400 genotyped donors. The study aimed to test whether signatures of past pathogen exposure could be identified by cataloging public T cell receptors. Using immunosequencing, the study profiled T cell repertoires from fewer than 850 subjects and related those repertoires to cytomegalovirus serostatus. Along with the approximately 670-subject first cohort, a separate validation cohort of more than 90 different subjects was used. To predict cytomegalovirus infection status, the study brought together high-throughput TCR immunosequencing, statistical association of individual TCRs with disease status, and machine learning. In a later analysis, previously published TCR beta repertoires from more than 500 donors were re-analyzed and high-resolution HLA genotyping was added so that TCR occurrence patterns could be studied. The later analysis used no new phenotypic data to find candidate immune exposures, relying instead on TCR beta sequences and their occurrence across donors. An earlier analysis of approximately 640 of the donors applied high-throughput TCR beta sequencing to assess whether each TCR beta V gene segment acted as functional or pseudogenic. Donor age, sex, ethnicity and CMV serostatus were collected together with the repertoire data. Genome-wide SNP genotypes for about 60% of the 666 donors were used in a later genetic analysis, which treated that subset as a discovery cohort. Every discovery cohort repertoire had been produced on one sequencing platform. Class I and class II HLA loci were covered by the typing at four-digit resolution. The number of donors typed differed by locus, with roughly 629-640 for A, B, C, DRB1 and DQB1, around 500 for DQA1, 606 for DPA1, and 450 to 480 for DPB1. About five DR-DQ haplotypes were treated as single units for association and clustering because of strong linkage in the cohort. Among a few hundred genotyped donors of the cohort, an average of 235,054 unique TCR beta nucleotide sequences were sequenced per donor, about a sixth of them non-productive.

The protocol used for the library was the immunoSEQ multiplex PCR assay. For the multiplex PCR, a mixture combining 60 forward primers for TCR Vbeta segments and 13 reverse primers for TCR Jbeta segments was used. Amplification of the CDR3 region of rearranged TCR beta genes was performed with a multiplex PCR assay on genomic DNA. The Illumina HiSeq System was used to sequence the amplified TCR beta libraries as 87-base-pair reads. The paper's data handling went like this. A later analysis tallied some 79 million unique TCR beta chains across the 700 or so repertoires, and some 10 million of those chains were shared by two or more donors. To remove PCR and sequencing errors, raw reads were error-corrected and collapsed into unique sequences using a nearest-neighbor algorithm that merged closely related sequences. To assign V, D and J gene segments, CDR3 sequences were aligned to IMGT reference sequences. For a sequence to be retained, at least a six-nucleotide match to both a V gene segment and a J gene segment was required. A rearrangement was called productive if the CDR3 had no stop codons and remained in frame with V and J, and every other rearrangement was called non-productive. CDR3 was defined by IMGT convention, running from the second conserved V-encoded cysteine to the conserved J-encoded phenylalanine. Sequences without an unambiguous match to a single V gene segment were excluded from the earlier analysis of approximately 600 of the donors. In an earlier analysis of roughly 500 of the donors, V segments were called functional above 56.7% productive rearrangements and were called segregating when the between-donor standard deviation exceeded 5%. A statistical classification framework was developed to diagnose cytomegalovirus status using the catalog of TCR beta chain sequences. V and J gene assignment, in a later analysis, came from comparing TCR nucleotide sequences with IMGT/GENE-DB human TR gene sequences. In a later analysis, CDR3 sequences and most-parsimonious VDJ recombination scenarios were assigned using the TCRdist pipeline. In a later analysis, every TCR beta chain was defined by the combination of its CDR3 amino acid sequence and its V-gene family, and reads without a unique V-gene family were dropped. To address suspected cross-contamination and a sequencing artifact, a later analysis removed around 600 highly shared, low-generation-probability nucleotide sequences. A later analysis calculated a clonal expansion index for each public chain from normalized within-repertoire ranks of inferred template counts. In a later analysis, generation probabilities were computed with a VDJ recombination model fitted to out-of-frame rearrangements, and the resulting probabilities were checked against IGoR. In a later analysis, hypergeometric tests were used to score TCR-TCR, TCR-HLA and TCR-CMV co-occurrence, with a repertoire-size bias correction applied to TCR pairs. In a later analysis, false discovery rates were estimated by permuting HLA or CMV assignments 20 times. In a later analysis, co-occurring TCRs were grouped using DBSCAN, and TCRdist sequence similarity was added for clustering within HLA-allele-positive subsets. Repertoires with fewer than 30,000 or more than 120,000 public chains, plus five repertoires with anomalous nucleotide sharing, were excluded from co-occurrence clustering. The table comes from immuneACCESS by way of TCRdb, which keeps in-frame sequences with V and J called. Part of the clones is missing from these tables; in studies checked, under half for an unresolved V gene and the rest for unknown reasons. That table supplies the V and J calls and clone size; D and trimming were determined from the DNA. The sample profile shows approximately 97,000 clones; about 74% of them were found once. The ten largest clones capture 9.6% of the sample.

CDR1 ENHRY and CDR2 SYGVKD were looked up in the germline V gene. From the cysteine up to the phenylalanine, the CDR3 has a length of 14 residues. The sequence is cut down to CDR3 DNA, 42 bases in frame from base 1. V loses 0 bases, J loses 1 base, and the germline ends lie 6 bases apart. As for this clone: Its cognate antigen has yet to be identified. No base quality information exists; no much larger clone differs at one position.

On the study overall, not on this receptor specifically: In an earlier analysis of more than 500 of the donors, most TCR beta V segments appeared in productive rearrangements about 87% or about 30% of the time, broadly matching IMGT annotations. Most CMV-associated TCR beta chains appeared to be HLA-restricted in a later analysis, and the HLA associations seemed to be driven largely by CMV exposure. A later analysis found that TCR association rates varied across HLA loci, with DRB1 alleles showing the most associated TCRs and HLA-C alleles the fewest. In the study, about 150 TCR beta chains were listed as associated with cytomegalovirus. Seventeen rarely observed V segments, including chromosome 9 orphons, were excluded from the earlier analysis of almost 600 of the donors because counts were too low. Sequencing depth was assumed to be roughly uniform across donors in the presence/absence analyses, though that assumption may not hold. In a later analysis, HLA-associated TCR beta chains were found to be more clonally expanded and to have lower generation probabilities than equally common non-associated chains. When HLA alleles, especially DR and DQ, strongly co-occurred, TCR associations were difficult to assign to individual alleles. A later analysis associated 16,951 TCR beta sequences with specific HLA alleles at a false discovery rate of 0.05. A further reported finding was that TCR beta sequences accurately predicted the HLA-A and HLA-B alleles for most subjects in the first cohort. For the cohort, immune exposure information was limited to CMV serostatus. A later genetic analysis reported fewer N-insertions in productive TCRs among donors in an Asian-associated ancestry cluster than the 666-donor mean. V-gene and J-gene trimming of TCR beta chains was associated with a missense DCLRE1C variant in a later genetic analysis, and the association was replicated in an independent cohort. According to a later analysis, parvovirus B19, influenza, CMV and Epstein-Barr virus appeared linked to several top co-occurrence clusters. HLA typing was unavailable for some donors at each locus, so association tests used only the typed subset. A cluster of highly shared sequence variants was judged likely to represent a technical artifact of the sequencing pipeline. The classifier was reported to diagnose cytomegalovirus status with high specificity and sensitivity in both the original and validation cohorts. Because the 87-base-pair reads could not distinguish some IMGT-functional V segments, including TRBV6-2 and TRBV6-3, those segments were excluded. In vitro tests confirmed that a few of the cytomegalovirus-associated TCR beta chains recognize cytomegalovirus antigens. Correlated functional status among segregating V segments might reflect linkage disequilibrium, but an unknown experimental factor could not be ruled out. Most TCR sequences were observed very rarely across donors, whereas some public TCRs were present in many individuals. It was suggested by the authors that the approach could potentially be generalized to other disease states and immunological phenotypes. This cohort had only TCR beta chains sequenced, and the lack of alpha or paired-chain data limited which features could be detected.

The cohort consisted of approximately 690 healthy bone marrow donors. At the time of sampling, every cohort member was nominally healthy, though immune exposures that went unrecorded were likely present. The donor was CMV seropositive and belonged to the group of 250 to 300 seropositive cohort members. Every donor gave a peripheral blood sample, and the peripheral blood mononuclear cells from that sample were used for TCR beta sequencing. The Qiagen DNeasy Blood Extraction Kit was used to extract genomic DNA from the blood cell samples. Here the chain combines TRBV10-3 and TRBJ1-1; the D gene cannot be named for sure. This TCR came from a male donor in good health and CMV-seropositive. Sequenced: PBMCs. The DNA sequence is given as TGTGCCATCAGTGAGTCGACAAAGAACACTGAAGCTTTCTTT. It codes for CAISESTKNTEAFF.